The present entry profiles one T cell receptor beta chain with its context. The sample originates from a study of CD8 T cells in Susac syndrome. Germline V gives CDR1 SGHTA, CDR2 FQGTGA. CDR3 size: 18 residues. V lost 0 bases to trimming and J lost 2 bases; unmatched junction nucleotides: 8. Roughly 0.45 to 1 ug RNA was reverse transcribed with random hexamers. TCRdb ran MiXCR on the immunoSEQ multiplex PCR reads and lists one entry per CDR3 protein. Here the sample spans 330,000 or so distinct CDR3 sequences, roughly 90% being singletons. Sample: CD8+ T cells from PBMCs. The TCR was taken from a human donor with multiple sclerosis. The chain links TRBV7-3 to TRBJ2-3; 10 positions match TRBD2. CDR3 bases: TGTGCCAGCAGCTTAACGTCGGCTAGCGGGAGTTACACAGATACGCAGTATTTT. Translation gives CASSLTSASGSYTDTQYF.